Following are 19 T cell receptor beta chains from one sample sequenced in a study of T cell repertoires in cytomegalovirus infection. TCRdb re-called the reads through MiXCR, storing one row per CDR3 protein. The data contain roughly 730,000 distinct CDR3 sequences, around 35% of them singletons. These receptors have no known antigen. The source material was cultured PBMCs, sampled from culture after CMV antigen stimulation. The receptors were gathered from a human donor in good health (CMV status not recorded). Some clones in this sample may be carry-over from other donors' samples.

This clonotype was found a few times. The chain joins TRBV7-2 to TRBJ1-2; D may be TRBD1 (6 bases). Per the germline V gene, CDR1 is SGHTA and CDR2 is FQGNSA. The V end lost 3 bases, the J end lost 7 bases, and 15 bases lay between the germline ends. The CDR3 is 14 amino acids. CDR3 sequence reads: CASSLGGGFAGYTF. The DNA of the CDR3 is TGTGCCAGCAGCTTGGGAGGGGGGTTCGCTGGCTACACCTTC.

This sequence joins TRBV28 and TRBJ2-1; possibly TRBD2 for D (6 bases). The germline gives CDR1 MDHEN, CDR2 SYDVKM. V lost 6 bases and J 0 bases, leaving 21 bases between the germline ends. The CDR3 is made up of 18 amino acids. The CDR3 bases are TGTGCCAGCAGCCAACTAGAGGACTACTCGAGCTCCTACAATGAGCAGTTCTTC. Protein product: CASSQLEDYSSSYNEQFF.

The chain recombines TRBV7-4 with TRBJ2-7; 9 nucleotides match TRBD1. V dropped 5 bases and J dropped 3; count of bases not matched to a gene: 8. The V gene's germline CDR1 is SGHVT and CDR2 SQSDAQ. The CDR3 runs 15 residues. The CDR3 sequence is CASSIGQGPLYEQYF. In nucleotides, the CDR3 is TGTGCCAGCAGCATCGGACAGGGGCCCCTCTACGAGCAGTACTTC.

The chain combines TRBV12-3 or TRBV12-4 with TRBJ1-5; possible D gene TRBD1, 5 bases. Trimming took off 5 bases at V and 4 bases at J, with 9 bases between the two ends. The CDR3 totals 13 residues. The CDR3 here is CASSKDTNQPQHF. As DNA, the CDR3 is TGTGCCAGCAGTAAGGACACAAATCAGCCCCAGCATTTT.

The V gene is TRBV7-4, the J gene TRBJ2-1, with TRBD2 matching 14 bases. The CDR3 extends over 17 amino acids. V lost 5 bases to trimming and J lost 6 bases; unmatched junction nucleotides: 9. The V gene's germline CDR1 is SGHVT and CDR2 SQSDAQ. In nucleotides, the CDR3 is TGTGCCAGCAGCCCCCGGTGGGGACTAGCGGGAGCCAATGAGCAGTTCTTC. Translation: CASSPRWGLAGANEQFF.

CDR3: CASSGAHGTGVYEQYF. The CDR3 DNA reads TGTGCCAGCAGTGGGGCCCACGGGACAGGGGTCTACGAGCAGTACTTC. The chain combines TRBV6-2 or TRBV6-3 with TRBJ2-7, with TRBD1 matching over 10 bases. The CDR3 runs to 16 residues. CDR1 MNHEY and CDR2 SVGEGT come from the germline V gene. J lost 3 bases, V lost 5 bases, and 10 bases had no gene match.

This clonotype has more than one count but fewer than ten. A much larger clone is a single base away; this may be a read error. CDR3 sequence: CASTQGGETQYF. CDR3 nucleotides: TGTGCCAGCACCCAAGGGGGGGAGACCCAGTACTTC. The chain links TRBV12-3 or TRBV12-4 to TRBJ2-5; D could derive from TRBD1 or TRBD2 (6 bases each). CDR3 length equals 12 residues. The V and J ends lost 7 bases and 5 bases respectively, with 11 bases between them.

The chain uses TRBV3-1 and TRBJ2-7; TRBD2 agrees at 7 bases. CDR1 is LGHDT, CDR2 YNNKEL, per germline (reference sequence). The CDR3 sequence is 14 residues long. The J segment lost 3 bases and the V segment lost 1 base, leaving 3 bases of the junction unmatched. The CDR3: CASSQGGGNYEQYF. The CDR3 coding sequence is TGTGCCAGCAGCCAAGGGGGGGGAAACTACGAGCAGTACTTC.

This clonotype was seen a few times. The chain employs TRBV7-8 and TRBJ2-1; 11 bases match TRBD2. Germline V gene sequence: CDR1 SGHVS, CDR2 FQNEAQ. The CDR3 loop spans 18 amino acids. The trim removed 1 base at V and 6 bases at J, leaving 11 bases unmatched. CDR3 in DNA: TGTGCCAGCAGCTTAGGGCTAGCGGGGGGATCCGGGAGCAATGAGCAGTTCTTC. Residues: CASSLGLAGGSGSNEQFF. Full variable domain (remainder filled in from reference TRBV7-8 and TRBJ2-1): GAGVSQSPRYKVAKRGQDVALRCDPISGHVSLFWYQQALGQGPEFLTYFQNEAQLDKSGLPSDRFFAERPEGSVSTLKIQRTQQEDSAVYLCASSLGLAGGSGSNEQFFGPGTRLTVL.

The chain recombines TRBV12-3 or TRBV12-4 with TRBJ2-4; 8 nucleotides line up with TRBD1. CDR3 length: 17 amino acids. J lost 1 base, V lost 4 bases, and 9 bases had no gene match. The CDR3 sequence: CASSSGQGLLAKNIQYF. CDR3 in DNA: TGTGCCAGCAGTTCTGGACAGGGTTTGTTGGCCAAAAACATTCAGTACTTC.

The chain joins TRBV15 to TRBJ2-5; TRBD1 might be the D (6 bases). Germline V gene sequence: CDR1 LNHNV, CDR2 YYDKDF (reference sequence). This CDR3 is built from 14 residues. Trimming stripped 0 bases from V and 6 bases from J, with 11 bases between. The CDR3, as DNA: TGTGCCACCAGCAGAGATCCAGGGGCGCAGACCCAGTACTTC. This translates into CATSRDPGAQTQYF.

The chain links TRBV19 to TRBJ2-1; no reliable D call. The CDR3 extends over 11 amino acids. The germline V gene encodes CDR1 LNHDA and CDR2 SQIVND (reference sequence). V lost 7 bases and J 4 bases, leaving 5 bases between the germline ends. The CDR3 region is CASTVYNEQFF. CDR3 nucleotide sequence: TGTGCCAGTACGGTATACAATGAGCAGTTCTTC.

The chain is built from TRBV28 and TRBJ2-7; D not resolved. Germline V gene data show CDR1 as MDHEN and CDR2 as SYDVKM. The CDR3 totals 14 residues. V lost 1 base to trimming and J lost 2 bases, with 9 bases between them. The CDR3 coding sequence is TGTGCCAGCAGTTTATATGGGCAGACCTACGAGCAGTACTTC. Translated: CASSLYGQTYEQYF.

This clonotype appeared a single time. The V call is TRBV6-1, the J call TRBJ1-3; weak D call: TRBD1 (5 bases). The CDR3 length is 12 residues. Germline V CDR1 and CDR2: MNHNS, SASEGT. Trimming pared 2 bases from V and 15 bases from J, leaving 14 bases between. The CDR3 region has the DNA TGTGCCAGCAGTGAATGGTCGGGACCCGAATATTTT. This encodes CASSEWSGPEYF.

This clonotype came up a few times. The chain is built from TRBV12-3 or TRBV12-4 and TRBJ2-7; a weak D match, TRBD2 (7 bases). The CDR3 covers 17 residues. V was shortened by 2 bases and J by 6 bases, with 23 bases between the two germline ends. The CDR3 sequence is CASSLKGGGTSAREQYF. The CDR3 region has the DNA TGTGCCAGCAGTTTAAAGGGAGGGGGAACTAGCGCCCGCGAGCAGTACTTC.

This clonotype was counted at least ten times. CDR3 in DNA: TGTGCCAGCAGCTCCAGGACAGGGGACACTGAAGCTTTCTTT. Translated: CASSSRTGDTEAFF. V is TRBV7-9 and J is TRBJ1-1, with 9 bases lining up with TRBD1. Germline CDR1 SEHNR, CDR2 FQNEAQ (reference sequence). The V gene end was trimmed by 4 bases and the J gene end by 3 bases; junction bases not matched to a gene: 3. The CDR3 totals 14 residues.

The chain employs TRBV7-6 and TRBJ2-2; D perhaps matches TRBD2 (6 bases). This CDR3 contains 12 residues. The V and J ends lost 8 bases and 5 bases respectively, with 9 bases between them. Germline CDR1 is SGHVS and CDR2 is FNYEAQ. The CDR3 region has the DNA TGTGCCAGCGGAGGGGCGACCGGGGAGCTGTTTTTT. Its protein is CASGGATGELFF.

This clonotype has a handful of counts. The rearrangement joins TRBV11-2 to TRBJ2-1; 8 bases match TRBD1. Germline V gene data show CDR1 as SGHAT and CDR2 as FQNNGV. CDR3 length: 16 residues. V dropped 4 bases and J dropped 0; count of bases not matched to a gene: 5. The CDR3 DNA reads TGTGCCAGCAGCTCGCACAGGGGGATCTCCTACAATGAGCAGTTCTTC. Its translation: CASSSHRGISYNEQFF.

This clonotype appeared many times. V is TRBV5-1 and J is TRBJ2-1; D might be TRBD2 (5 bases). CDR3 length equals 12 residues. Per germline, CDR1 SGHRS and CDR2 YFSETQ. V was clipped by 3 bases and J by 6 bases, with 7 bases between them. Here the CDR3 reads CASSSSGNEQFF. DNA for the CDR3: TGCGCCAGCAGCTCGAGCGGCAATGAGCAGTTCTTC.